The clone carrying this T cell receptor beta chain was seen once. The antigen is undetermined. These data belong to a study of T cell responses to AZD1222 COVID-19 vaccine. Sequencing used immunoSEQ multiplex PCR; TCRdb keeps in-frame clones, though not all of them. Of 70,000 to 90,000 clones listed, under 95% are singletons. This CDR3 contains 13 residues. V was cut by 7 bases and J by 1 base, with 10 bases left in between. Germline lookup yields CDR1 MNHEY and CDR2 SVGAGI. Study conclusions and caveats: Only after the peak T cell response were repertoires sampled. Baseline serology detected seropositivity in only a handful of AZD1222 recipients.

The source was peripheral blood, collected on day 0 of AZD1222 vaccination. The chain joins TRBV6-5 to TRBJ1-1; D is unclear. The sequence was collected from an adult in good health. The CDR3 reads CASTPRANTEAFF. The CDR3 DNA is TGTGCCAGCACTCCAAGGGCGAACACTGAAGCTTTCTTT.